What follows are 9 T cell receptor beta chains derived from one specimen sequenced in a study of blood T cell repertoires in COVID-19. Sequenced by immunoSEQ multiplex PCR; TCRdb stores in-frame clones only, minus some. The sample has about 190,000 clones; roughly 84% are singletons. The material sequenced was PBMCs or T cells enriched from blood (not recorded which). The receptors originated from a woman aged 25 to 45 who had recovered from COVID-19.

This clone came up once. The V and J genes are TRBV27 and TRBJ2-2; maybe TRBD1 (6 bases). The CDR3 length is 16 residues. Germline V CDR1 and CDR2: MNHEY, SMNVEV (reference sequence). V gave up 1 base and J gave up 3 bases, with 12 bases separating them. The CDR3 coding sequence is TGTGCCAGCAGTTTATGGATGGGACAAGACACCGGGGAGCTGTTTTTT. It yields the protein CASSLWMGQDTGELFF.

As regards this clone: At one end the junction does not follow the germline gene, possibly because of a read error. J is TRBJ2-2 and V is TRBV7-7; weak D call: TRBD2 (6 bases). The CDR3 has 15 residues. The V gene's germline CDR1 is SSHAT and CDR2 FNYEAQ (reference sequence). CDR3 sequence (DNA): TGTGCTAGCAGCCCGGGACTTACGAACACCGGGGAGCTGTTTTTT. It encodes CASSPGLTNTGELFF.

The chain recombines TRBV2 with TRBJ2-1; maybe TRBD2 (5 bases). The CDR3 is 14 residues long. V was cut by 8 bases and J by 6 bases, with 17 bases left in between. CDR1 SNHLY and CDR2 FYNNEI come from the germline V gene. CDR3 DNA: TGTGCCAGCGACGCGGGCCTAGAAGGCAATGAGCAGTTCTTC. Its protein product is CASDAGLEGNEQFF.

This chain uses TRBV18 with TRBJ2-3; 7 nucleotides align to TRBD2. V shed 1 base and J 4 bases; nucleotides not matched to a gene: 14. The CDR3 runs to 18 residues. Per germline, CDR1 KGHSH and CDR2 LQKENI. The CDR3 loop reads CASSPLAGRVKAPDTQYF. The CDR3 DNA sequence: TGTGCCAGCTCACCACTGGCAGGGAGGGTGAAGGCCCCAGATACGCAGTATTTT.

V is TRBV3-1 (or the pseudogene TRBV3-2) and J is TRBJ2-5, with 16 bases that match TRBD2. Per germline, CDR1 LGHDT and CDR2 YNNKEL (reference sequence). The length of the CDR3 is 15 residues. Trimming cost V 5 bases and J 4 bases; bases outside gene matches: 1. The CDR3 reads CASSGTSGRGETQYF. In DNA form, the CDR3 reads TGTGCCAGCAGCGGGACTAGCGGGAGGGGAGAGACCCAGTACTTC.

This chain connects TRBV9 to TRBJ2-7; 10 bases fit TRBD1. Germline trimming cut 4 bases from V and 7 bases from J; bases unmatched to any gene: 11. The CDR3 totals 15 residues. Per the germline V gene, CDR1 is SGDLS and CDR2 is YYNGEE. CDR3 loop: CASSPSGTGAGEQYF. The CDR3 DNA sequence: TGTGCCAGCAGCCCTTCCGGGACAGGGGCGGGTGAGCAGTACTTC.

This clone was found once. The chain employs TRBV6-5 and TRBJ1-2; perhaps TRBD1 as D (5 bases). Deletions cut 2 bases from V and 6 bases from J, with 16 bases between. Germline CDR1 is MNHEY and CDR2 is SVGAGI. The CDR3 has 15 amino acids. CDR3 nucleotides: TGTGCCAGCAGTTACAGGACAAGTCCCCCTAATGGCTACACCTTC. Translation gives CASSYRTSPPNGYTF.

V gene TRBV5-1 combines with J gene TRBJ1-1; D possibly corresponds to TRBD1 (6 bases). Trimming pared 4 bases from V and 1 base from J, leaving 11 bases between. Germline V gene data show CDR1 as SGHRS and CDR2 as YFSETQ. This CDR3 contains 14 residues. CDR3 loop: CASSRGQANTEAFF. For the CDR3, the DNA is TGCGCCAGCAGCAGGGGACAAGCGAACACTGAAGCTTTCTTT.

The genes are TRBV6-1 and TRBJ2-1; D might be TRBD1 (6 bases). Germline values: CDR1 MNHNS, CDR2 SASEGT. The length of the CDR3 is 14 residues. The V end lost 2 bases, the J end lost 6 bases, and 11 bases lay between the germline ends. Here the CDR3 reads CASSEWGRLNEQFF. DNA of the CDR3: TGTGCCAGCAGTGAATGGGGGCGTCTCAATGAGCAGTTCTTC.